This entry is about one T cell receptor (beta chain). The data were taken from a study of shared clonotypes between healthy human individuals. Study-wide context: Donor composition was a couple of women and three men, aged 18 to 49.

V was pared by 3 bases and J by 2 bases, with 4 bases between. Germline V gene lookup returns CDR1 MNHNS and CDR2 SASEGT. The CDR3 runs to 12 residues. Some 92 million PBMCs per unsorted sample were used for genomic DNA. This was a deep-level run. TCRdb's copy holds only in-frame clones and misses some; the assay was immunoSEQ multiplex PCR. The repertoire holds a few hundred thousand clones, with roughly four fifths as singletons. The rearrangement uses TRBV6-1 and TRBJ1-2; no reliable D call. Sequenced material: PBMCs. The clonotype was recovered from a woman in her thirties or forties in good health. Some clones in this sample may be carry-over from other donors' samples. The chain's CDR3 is CASSDRNYGYTF. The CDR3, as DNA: TGTGCCAGCAGTGACCGGAACTATGGCTACACCTTC.